The 7 T cell receptor beta chains below all came from one sample that was sequenced in a study of T cell changes during pregnancy in multiple sclerosis. Produced via immunoSEQ multiplex PCR; TCRdb's table is partial and in-frame only. The sample yields about 73,000 clones, almost 90% seen once. The source was peripheral blood, collected after pregnancy. The receptors stem from a female donor in good health, enrolled as a control in a pregnancy study.

The rearrangement joins TRBV5-1 to TRBJ1-5; 8 bases are a match to TRBD1. Germline lookup yields CDR1 SGHRS and CDR2 YFSETQ. The CDR3 is made up of 18 amino acids. J gave up 1 base and V 4 bases, and 13 bases lay outside the gene matches. The CDR3 spells CASSLGTGRVGSNQPQHF. CDR3 coding DNA: TGCGCCAGCAGCCTAGGGACAGGAAGAGTGGGAAGCAATCAGCCCCAGCATTTT.

This clone was seen once. V usage is TRBV5-1 and J usage is TRBJ1-1; TRBD1 might be the D (5 bases). The V gene lost 4 bases and the J gene lost 1 base, with 14 bases spanning the gap. Germline CDR1 is SGHRS and CDR2 is YFSETQ. The CDR3 is made up of 15 amino acids. The CDR3 sequence: CASSRTGLKNTEAFF. CDR3 DNA sequence: TGCGCCAGCAGCCGTACGGGACTGAAGAACACTGAAGCTTTCTTT.

A single count supports this clone. This chain links TRBV28 with TRBJ2-6; D is ambiguous. Germline V gene sequence: CDR1 MDHEN, CDR2 SYDVKM. The germline V and J ends were trimmed by 1 base and 2 bases, with 18 bases remaining between them. The CDR3 spans 19 residues. CDR3 nucleotide sequence: TGTGCCAGCAGTTTATTTTTTACGACTGGGTTTGCTGGGGCCAACGTCCTGACTTTC. This translates into CASSLFFTTGFAGANVLTF.

The V call is TRBV7-9, the J call TRBJ2-7, with TRBD1 matching over 7 bases. Trimming cost V 6 bases and J 2 bases; bases outside gene matches: 7. Germline values: CDR1 SEHNR, CDR2 FQNEAQ (reference sequence). The CDR3 runs 14 residues. The CDR3 region is CASSPDRAPYEQYF. CDR3 sequence (DNA): TGTGCCAGCAGTCCCGACAGGGCCCCCTACGAGCAGTACTTC.

The chain combines TRBV28 with TRBJ2-7, with D possibly TRBD1 on 6 matching bases. The V gene's germline CDR1 is MDHEN and CDR2 SYDVKM. The ends were cut back, 2 bases at V and 0 bases at J, with 17 bases in the middle. The CDR3 loop spans 17 amino acids. CDR3 in amino acids: CASSLIGRAGDSYEQYF. The CDR3 DNA reads TGTGCCAGCAGTTTAATCGGACGAGCAGGGGACTCCTACGAGCAGTACTTC. Drawing the rest from reference TRBV28 and TRBJ2-7, the complete variable domain is DVKVTQSSRYLVKRTGEKVFLECVQDMDHENMFWYRQDPGLGLRLIYFSYDVKMKEKGDIPEGYSVSREKKERFSLILESASTNQTSMYLCASSLIGRAGDSYEQYFGPGTRLTVT.

This clone was picked up a small number of times. V usage is TRBV7-8 and J usage is TRBJ1-4; 7 positions agree with TRBD1. This CDR3 is built from 16 residues. CDR1 and CDR2 (germline): SGHVS, FQNEAQ. The V segment lost 1 base and the J segment 4 bases; nucleotides outside the gene matches: 6. Written as DNA, the CDR3 is TGTGCCAGCAGCTTAGGGCTACAGGGGTTTAATGAAAAACTGTTTTTT. It encodes CASSLGLQGFNEKLFF.

This clone was seen only once. The CDR3 nucleotides are TGTGCCAGCAAAGGGGGTAGCGGGGAAAAACTGTTTTTT. Translated, it gives CASKGGSGEKLFF. This rearrangement joins TRBV6-1 to TRBJ1-4, with a weak D call TRBD1 (6 bases). This CDR3 is built from 13 residues. Germline V gene data show CDR1 as MNHNS and CDR2 as SASEGT. V lost 7 bases and J 8 bases, leaving 14 bases between the germline ends.